The sequence of this TCR beta chain was determined in a study of shared clonotypes between healthy human individuals. This CDR3 has 13 amino acids. Germline-derived CDR1 and CDR2 are MNHNS and SASEGT. Trimming removed 4 bases at V and 4 bases at J, with 7 bases between. Assay: immunoSEQ multiplex PCR; the TCRdb copy retains only in-frame clones and omits some. The data hold more than 400,000 clones, with around 95% observed a single time. The sequence was obtained from a woman younger than 45 in good health. The rearrangement uses TRBV6-1 and TRBJ2-2; D not certain. The sample comprised naive CD4+ T cells sorted from blood. The subset was: CD45RA+ positively selected. CDR3 protein: CASSVTVTGELFF. CDR3 DNA: TGTGCCAGCAGTGTTACGGTCACCGGGGAGCTGTTTTTT.